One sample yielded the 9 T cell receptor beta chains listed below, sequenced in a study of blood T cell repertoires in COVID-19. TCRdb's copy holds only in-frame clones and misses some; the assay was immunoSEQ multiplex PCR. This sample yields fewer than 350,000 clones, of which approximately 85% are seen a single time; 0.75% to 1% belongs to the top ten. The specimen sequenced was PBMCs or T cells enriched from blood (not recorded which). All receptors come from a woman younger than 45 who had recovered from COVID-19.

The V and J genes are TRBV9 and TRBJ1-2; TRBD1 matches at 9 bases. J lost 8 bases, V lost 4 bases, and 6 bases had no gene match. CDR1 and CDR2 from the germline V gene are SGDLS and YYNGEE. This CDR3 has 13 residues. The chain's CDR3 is CASSQDRGRGYTF. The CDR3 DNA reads TGTGCCAGCAGCCAGGACAGGGGACGGGGCTACACCTTC.

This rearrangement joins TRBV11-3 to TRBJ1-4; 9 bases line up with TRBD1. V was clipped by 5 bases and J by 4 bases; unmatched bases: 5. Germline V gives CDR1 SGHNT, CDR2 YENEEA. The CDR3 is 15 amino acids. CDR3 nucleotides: TGTGCCAGCAGCCCAACAGGGGGCCTTAATGAAAAACTGTTTTTT. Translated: CASSPTGGLNEKLFF.

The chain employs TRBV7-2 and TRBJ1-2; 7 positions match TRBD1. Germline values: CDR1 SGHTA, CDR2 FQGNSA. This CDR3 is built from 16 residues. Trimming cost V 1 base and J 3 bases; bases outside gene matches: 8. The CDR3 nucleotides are TGTGCCAGCAGCTTAGTATACAGGGGTGGGGACTATGGCTACACCTTC. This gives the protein CASSLVYRGGDYGYTF. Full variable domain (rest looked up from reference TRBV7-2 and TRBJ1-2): GAGVSQSPSNKVTEKGKDVELRCDPISGHTALYWYRQSLGQGLEFLIYFQGNSAPDKSGLPSDRFSAERTGGSVSTLTIQRTQQEDSAVYLCASSLVYRGGDYGYTFGSGTRLTVV.

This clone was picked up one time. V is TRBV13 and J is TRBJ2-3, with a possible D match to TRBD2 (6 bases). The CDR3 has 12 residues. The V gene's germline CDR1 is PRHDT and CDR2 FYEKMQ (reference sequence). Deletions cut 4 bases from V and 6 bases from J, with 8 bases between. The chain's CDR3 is CASSSGGDTQYF. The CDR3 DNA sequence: TGTGCCAGCAGCTCCGGAGGGGATACGCAGTATTTT.

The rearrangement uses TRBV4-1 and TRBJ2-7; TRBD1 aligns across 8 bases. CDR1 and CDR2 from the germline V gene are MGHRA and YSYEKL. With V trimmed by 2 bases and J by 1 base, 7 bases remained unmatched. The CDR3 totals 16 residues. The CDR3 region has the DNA TGCGCCAGCAGCCAAAGACAGACAGGGGAGTCCTACGAGCAGTACTTC. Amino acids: CASSQRQTGESYEQYF.

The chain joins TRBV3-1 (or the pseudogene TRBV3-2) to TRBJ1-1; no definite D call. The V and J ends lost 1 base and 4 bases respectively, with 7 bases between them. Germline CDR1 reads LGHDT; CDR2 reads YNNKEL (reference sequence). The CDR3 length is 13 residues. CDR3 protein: CASSQVGGTEAFF. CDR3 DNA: TGTGCCAGCAGCCAAGTAGGAGGCACTGAAGCTTTCTTT.

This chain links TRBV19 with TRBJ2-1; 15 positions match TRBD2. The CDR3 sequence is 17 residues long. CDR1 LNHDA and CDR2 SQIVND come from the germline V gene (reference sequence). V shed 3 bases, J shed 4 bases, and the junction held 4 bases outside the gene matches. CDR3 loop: CASSIIGTSGGYNEQFF. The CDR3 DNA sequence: TGTGCCAGTAGTATCATCGGGACTAGCGGGGGGTACAATGAGCAGTTCTTC. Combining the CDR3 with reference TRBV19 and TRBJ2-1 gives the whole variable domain DGGITQSPKYLFRKEGQNVTLSCEQNLNHDAMYWYRQDPGQGLRLIYYSQIVNDFQKGDIAEGYSVSREKKESFPLTVTSAQKNPTAFYLCASSIIGTSGGYNEQFFGPGTRLTVL.

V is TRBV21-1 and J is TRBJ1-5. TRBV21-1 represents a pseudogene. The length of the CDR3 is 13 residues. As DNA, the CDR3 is TGTGCCAGCAGCAAAGCGCGAAATCAGCCCCAGCATTTT. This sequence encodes CASSKARNQPQHF.

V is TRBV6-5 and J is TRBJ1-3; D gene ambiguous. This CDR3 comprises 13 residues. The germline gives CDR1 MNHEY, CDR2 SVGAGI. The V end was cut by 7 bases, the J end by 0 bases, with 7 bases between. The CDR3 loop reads CASTNYSGNTIYF. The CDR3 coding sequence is TGTGCCAGCACGAACTACTCTGGAAACACCATATATTTT.